Each of the 29 T cell receptor beta chains below was sequenced from the same sample in a study of OX40 agonist ivuxolimab in advanced cancers. TCRdb's table, derived via immunoSEQ multiplex PCR, lists solely in-frame clones and lacks some. Among 100,000 or so clones listed, under 95% were seen once. The specimen was CD4+ or CD8+ T cells sorted from blood, collected in a trial of the OX40 agonist ivuxolimab. The receptors come from an adult with an advanced solid tumor such as melanoma, head and neck, liver or kidney cancer.

J is TRBJ1-1 and V is TRBV7-9, with 8 bases fitting TRBD1. The CDR3 length is 14 residues. Losses at the gene ends were 6 bases for V and 4 bases for J; bases not matched to a gene: 7. Germline V lookup: CDR1 SEHNR, CDR2 FQNEAQ (reference sequence). The CDR3 DNA follows: TGTGCCAGCAGTAAGACAGGGGCGGGCACTGAAGCTTTCTTT. As protein: CASSKTGAGTEAFF. Full variable domain (missing parts from reference TRBV7-9 and TRBJ1-1): DTGVSQNPRHKITKRGQNVTFRCDPISEHNRLYWYRQTLGQGPEFLTYFQNEAQLEKSRLLSDRFSAERPKGSFSTLEIQRTEQGDSAMYLCASSKTGAGTEAFFGQGTRLTVV.

As DNA, the CDR3 is TGTGCCAGCAGCTTAGCGGGGGTAATGGAGACCCAGTACTTC. It codes for CASSLAGVMETQYF. This chain connects TRBV7-3 to TRBJ2-5; 7 nucleotides align to TRBD2. The CDR3 covers 14 residues. CDR1 and CDR2 (germline): SGHTA, FQGTGA. J gave up 5 bases and V 2 bases, and 5 bases lay outside the gene matches.

The CDR3 DNA is TGTGCCAGCAGCTTTAACAGCGGGAGTCGCAATGAGCAGTTCTTC. Translation gives CASSFNSGSRNEQFF. This rearrangement joins TRBV11-3 to TRBJ2-1; TRBD2 aligns across 8 bases. The CDR3 contains 15 residues. The trim removed 3 bases at V and 6 bases at J, leaving 7 bases unmatched. Germline CDR1 reads SGHNT; CDR2 reads YENEEA.

In the case of this clone: Within the sample, other DNA sequences also encode this same CDR3. DNA for the CDR3: TGTGCCAGCAGTTATCAGTCCTACGAGCAGTACTTC. This gives the protein CASSYQSYEQYF. The chain combines TRBV6-6 with TRBJ2-7; D not resolved. The ends were cut back, 3 bases at V and 1 base at J, with 4 bases in the middle. Germline CDR1 and CDR2: MNHNY and SVGAGI (reference sequence). The CDR3 is made up of 12 amino acids.

The V gene is TRBV4-2, the J gene TRBJ2-2; D unresolved. Germline V gives CDR1 LGHNA, CDR2 YNFKEQ. The V end lost 4 bases, the J end lost 10 bases, and 10 bases lay between the germline ends. CDR3 length: 12 amino acids. CDR3 DNA: TGTGCCAGCAGCCCCCACTCGGAGGAGCTGTTTTTT. Translated: CASSPHSEELFF.

The chain links TRBV7-3 to TRBJ2-1, with 7 bases identical to TRBD1. Germline assignment: CDR1 SGHTA and CDR2 FQGTGA. Losses at the gene ends were 2 bases for V and 6 bases for J; bases not matched to a gene: 4. The CDR3 has 14 residues. The DNA of the CDR3 is TGTGCCAGCAGCTTAGACAGGGACGGCAATGAGCAGTTCTTC. It yields the protein CASSLDRDGNEQFF. The full variable domain, in which reference TRBV7-3 and TRBJ2-1 provide the parts outside the CDR3, is GAGVSQTPSNKVTEKGKYVELRCDPISGHTALYWYRQSLGQGPEFLIYFQGTGAADDSGLPNDRFFAVRPEGSVSTLKIQRTERGDSAVYLCASSLDRDGNEQFFGPGTRLTVL.

This sequence joins TRBV29-1 and TRBJ1-4; D is possibly TRBD1 (6 bases). Germline V gene sequence: CDR1 SQVTM, CDR2 ANQGSEA. This CDR3 region has 14 residues. Trimming stripped 7 bases from V and 5 bases from J, with 17 bases between. The CDR3 spells CSAQSGGTNEKLFF. The CDR3 DNA follows: TGCAGCGCTCAGTCAGGCGGGACAAATGAAAAACTGTTTTTT.

The table lists this clone with a few counts. The chain uses TRBV14 and TRBJ2-7; 7 bases are shared with TRBD2. The CDR3 has 14 amino acids. Germline CDR1 and CDR2: SGHDN and FVKESK. Trimming removed 1 base from V and 6 bases from J; junction bases left unmatched: 6. CDR3 DNA sequence: TGTGCCAGCAGCCAAGGTACTAGCGTTGTCGAGCAGTACTTC. Amino acid sequence: CASSQGTSVVEQYF.

The CDR3 reads CASSFELAGEYEQFF. As DNA, the CDR3 is TGTGCCAGCAGCTTCGAGCTAGCGGGTGAATATGAGCAGTTCTTC. The chain recombines TRBV2 with TRBJ2-1; 8 positions agree with TRBD2. The CDR3 is 15 residues long. Germline CDR1 is SNHLY and CDR2 is FYNNEI. The V gene end was trimmed by 6 bases and the J gene end by 8 bases; junction bases not matched to a gene: 12.

This chain connects TRBV6-1 to TRBJ1-5; 7 positions match TRBD1. CDR3 length: 15 residues. The trim removed 3 bases at V and 4 bases at J, leaving 6 bases unmatched. The germline V gene has CDR1 MNHNS and CDR2 SASEGT. This chain's CDR3 is CASSDYRGTNQPQHF. For the CDR3, the DNA is TGTGCCAGCAGTGATTACAGGGGCACAAATCAGCCCCAGCATTTT.

The V and J genes are TRBV4-2 and TRBJ1-5, with D possibly being TRBD1 (6 bases). This CDR3 is 18 amino acids long. CDR1 is LGHNA and CDR2 is YNFKEQ in the germline V gene. V shed 0 bases and J shed 6 bases, with 21 bases lying between them. The CDR3 DNA follows: TGTGCCAGCAGCCAAGAGATCGGGTGGGCAGGGGCTTCTCAGCCCCAGCATTTT. As protein: CASSQEIGWAGASQPQHF.

V usage is TRBV28 and J usage is TRBJ2-1, with D uncertain. V was pared by 10 bases and J by 7 bases, with 20 bases between. CDR3 length: 14 residues. Germline-derived CDR1 and CDR2 are MDHEN and SYDVKM. The CDR3 bases are TGTGCCACAGGCGGAAATCGGAAATCGAATGAGCAGTTCTTC. This gives the protein CATGGNRKSNEQFF.

The rearrangement links TRBV21-1 to TRBJ2-7; TRBD2 is taken as the D call from the table, unchecked against the DNA. TRBV21-1 is termed a pseudogene. The length of the CDR3 is 17 residues. CDR3 nucleotide sequence: TGTGCCAGCAGCAAAGAGAACGGCGGGAGGTGGCGTGGAGAGCAGTACTTC. Its protein product is CASSKENGGRWRGEQYF.

The chain links TRBV5-4 to TRBJ2-7, with TRBD1 identical over 9 bases. This CDR3 region has 14 residues. The germline V gene encodes CDR1 SGHNT and CDR2 YYREEE (reference sequence). V shed 4 bases and J 4 bases; nucleotides not matched to a gene: 6. CDR3 nucleotides: TGTGCCAGCAGCCTAGGGACAGGGCTATACGAGCAGTACTTC. It translates to CASSLGTGLYEQYF.

This clone was observed once. The chain uses TRBV2 and TRBJ1-4; TRBD1 might be the D (6 bases). Germline CDR1 reads SNHLY; CDR2 reads FYNNEI. The CDR3 is made up of 15 amino acids. Trimming removed 7 bases from V and 5 bases from J, with 17 bases in between. The DNA of the CDR3 is TGTGCCAGCACCCCTGGGCAGGGGTCGAATGAAAAACTGTTTTTT. Its protein is CASTPGQGSNEKLFF.

V usage is TRBV14 and J usage is TRBJ2-5; TRBD2 matches 12 bases. The CDR3 has 17 amino acids. V shed 8 bases and J 5 bases; nucleotides not matched to a gene: 15. Germline V lookup: CDR1 SGHDN, CDR2 FVKESK. The CDR3 here is CASLPDRTSGIRETQYF. The DNA of the CDR3 is TGTGCCAGCCTCCCCGATCGGACTAGCGGGATCCGGGAGACCCAGTACTTC.

The rearrangement uses TRBV5-1 and TRBJ1-5; possibly TRBD1 for D (5 bases). CDR1 and CDR2 (germline): SGHRS, YFSETQ. CDR3 length: 13 amino acids. The V and J ends lost 5 bases and 4 bases respectively, with 10 bases between them. The chain's CDR3 is CASRTAINQPQHF. DNA of the CDR3: TGCGCCAGCAGGACAGCGATTAATCAGCCCCAGCATTTT.

The V and J genes are TRBV5-5 and TRBJ1-3; D not certain. The length of the CDR3 is 15 residues. V dropped 0 bases and J dropped 0 bases, with 7 bases sitting between them. Per the germline V gene, CDR1 is SGHKS and CDR2 is YYEKEE (reference sequence). This CDR3 reads CASSLEADSGNTIYF. The CDR3 DNA reads TGTGCCAGCAGCTTGGAGGCAGACTCTGGAAACACCATATATTTT.

J is TRBJ2-2 and V is TRBV7-9, with D possibly matching TRBD2 (5 bases). Per the germline V gene, CDR1 is SEHNR and CDR2 is FQNEAQ (reference sequence). The V gene lost 0 bases and the J gene lost 15 bases, with 17 bases spanning the gap. This CDR3 has 14 amino acids. DNA for the CDR3: TGTGCCAGCAGCTTAGCCAACGCAAGGGAGAGGTTGTTTTTT. It codes for CASSLANARERLFF.

This clone was observed once. The rearrangement joins TRBV28 to TRBJ2-7; no clear D. The V gene's germline CDR1 is MDHEN and CDR2 SYDVKM. The CDR3 is 11 residues long. Trimming removed 5 bases at V and 4 bases at J, with 6 bases between. CDR3 residues: CASSTEYEQYF. The CDR3 DNA reads TGTGCCAGCAGTACGGAATACGAGCAGTACTTC.

The chain recombines TRBV5-5 with TRBJ1-5, with 7 nucleotides matching TRBD1. Germline CDR1 is SGHKS and CDR2 is YYEKEE (reference sequence). The CDR3 totals 14 residues. With V trimmed by 0 bases and J by 11 bases, 8 bases remained unmatched. The CDR3: CASSLGQGGYSQHF. In DNA, the CDR3 is TGTGCCAGCAGCTTGGGGCAGGGGGGTTATTCCCAGCATTTT.

The genes are TRBV5-1 and TRBJ2-7, with 8 bases identical to TRBD1. Germline assignment: CDR1 SGHRS and CDR2 YFSETQ. This CDR3 has 14 amino acids. The V segment lost 4 bases and the J segment 2 bases; nucleotides outside the gene matches: 5. The DNA of the CDR3 is TGCGCCAGCAGCCCCCGGGACAGGACCTACGAGCAGTACTTC. Encoded protein: CASSPRDRTYEQYF.

This chain connects TRBV12-5 to TRBJ2-1, with D perhaps being TRBD1 or TRBD2 (6 bases each). The germline V gene has CDR1 LGHNT and CDR2 FRNRAP. This CDR3 is 16 amino acids long. Trimming stripped 4 bases from V and 4 bases from J, with 17 bases between. CDR3 nucleotides: TGTGCTAGTGGTTCACCGGGACGGGGGCCATACAATGAGCAGTTCTTC. Translated, it gives CASGSPGRGPYNEQFF. The full variable domain, in which reference TRBV12-5 and TRBJ2-1 provide the parts outside the CDR3, is DARVTQTPRHKVTEMGQEVTMRCQPILGHNTVFWYRQTMMQGLELLAYFRNRAPLDDSGMPKDRFSAEMPDATLATLKIQPSEPRDSAVYFCASGSPGRGPYNEQFFGPGTRLTVL.

V and J are TRBV2 and TRBJ2-7, with D unresolved. Trimming stripped 6 bases from V and 0 bases from J, with 9 bases between. This CDR3 contains 13 residues. In germline, CDR1 is SNHLY, CDR2 FYNNEI. CDR3 protein: CASSGQISYEQYF. CDR3 coding DNA: TGTGCCAGCAGCGGGCAGATCTCCTACGAGCAGTACTTC.

The CDR3 here is CSVSWGDTDTQYF. The CDR3 bases are TGCAGCGTGTCATGGGGGGACACAGATACGCAGTATTTT. This chain joins TRBV29-1 and TRBJ2-3; maybe TRBD2 (6 bases). The CDR3 runs to 13 residues. Germline assignment: CDR1 SQVTM and CDR2 ANQGSEA. V dropped 6 bases and J dropped 2 bases, with 12 bases sitting between them.

This chain connects TRBV6-1 to TRBJ1-1; tentatively, D is TRBD1 (6 bases). The CDR3 spans 12 residues. The germline V gene has CDR1 MNHNS and CDR2 SASEGT. V dropped 5 bases and J dropped 11 bases, with 15 bases sitting between them. CDR3 nucleotide sequence: TGTGCCAGCAGTCTTCGGACAGTGATGGCTTTCTTT. Translating gives CASSLRTVMAFF.

The J gene is TRBJ2-3, the V gene TRBV5-1; D might be TRBD2 (5 bases). The germline CDR1 and CDR2 sequences are SGHRS and YFSETQ. There are 14 residues in the CDR3. The V gene lost 4 bases and the J gene lost 1 base, with 10 bases spanning the gap. The CDR3 loop reads CASSSGGRTDTQYF. CDR3 DNA sequence: TGCGCCAGCAGCAGCGGCGGACGCACAGATACGCAGTATTTT.

The rearrangement links TRBV10-2 to TRBJ1-5, with TRBD1 as a possible D gene (6 bases). The CDR3 is made up of 13 amino acids. The V and J ends lost 6 bases and 5 bases respectively, with 11 bases between them. Germline CDR1 WSHSY, CDR2 SAAADI. The CDR3 bases are TGCGCCAGCAGGGGTCAGGGGTATCAGCCCCAGCATTTT. It yields the protein CASRGQGYQPQHF.

The genes are TRBV7-9 and TRBJ2-1, with unresolved D. Germline V CDR1 and CDR2: SEHNR, FQNEAQ (reference sequence). The CDR3 is 11 amino acids. The V and J ends lost 5 bases and 6 bases respectively, with 5 bases between them. Here the CDR3 reads CASSVTNEQFF. CDR3 sequence (DNA): TGTGCCAGCAGCGTTACCAATGAGCAGTTCTTC. The full variable domain, completed using reference TRBV7-9 and TRBJ2-1, is DTGVSQNPRHKITKRGQNVTFRCDPISEHNRLYWYRQTLGQGPEFLTYFQNEAQLEKSRLLSDRFSAERPKGSFSTLEIQRTEQGDSAMYLCASSVTNEQFFGPGTRLTVL.